A selection of T cell receptor beta chains follows, all from one sample in a study of control samples from healthy donors and cancer patients. Sequenced by immunoSEQ multiplex PCR; TCRdb stores in-frame clones only, minus some. The repertoire holds about 200,000 clones, with about 89% as singletons. Sequenced material: blood. These receptors originate from a man under 40 in good health. The CDR3 runs from the conserved cysteine through the conserved F or W. Fields, in order: D gene, clone size, J gene, V gene, CDR3 protein, CDR3 DNA. A D gene is named only where the DNA matches it firmly. Not every row has a clone size; where given, it reads once, few, many or a size class.

D gene: .
clone size: .
J gene: TRBJ2-1
V gene: TRBV5-6
CDR3 protein: CASSGYTGGRDNEQFF
CDR3 DNA: TGTGCCAGCAGCGGCTACACAGGGGGGAGGGACAATGAGCAGTTCTTC

D gene: .
clone size: .
J gene: TRBJ2-2
V gene: TRBV9
CDR3 protein: CASSPLGGDTGELFF
CDR3 DNA: TGTGCCAGCAGCCCGCTGGGGGGCGACACCGGGGAGCTGTTTTTT

D gene: .
clone size: few
J gene: TRBJ1-5
V gene: TRBV7-2
CDR3 protein: CASSSPRRPQHF
CDR3 DNA: TGTGCCAGCAGCTCTCCCCGGCGACCCCAGCATTTT

D gene: .
clone size: .
J gene: TRBJ1-1
V gene: TRBV20-1
CDR3 protein: CFNDSSLEAFF
CDR3 DNA: TGCTTCAATGACAGTTCCCTGGAAGCTTTCTTT

D gene: .
clone size: .
J gene: TRBJ1-3
V gene: TRBV27
CDR3 protein: CASSSGGPSGNTIYF
CDR3 DNA: TGTGCCAGCAGTTCCGGCGGGCCATCCGGAAACACCATATATTTT

D gene: .
clone size: .
J gene: TRBJ1-1
V gene: TRBV6-6
CDR3 protein: CASSPSELNTEAFF
CDR3 DNA: TGTGCCAGCAGTCCGTCAGAGTTGAACACTGAAGCTTTCTTT

D gene: .
clone size: .
J gene: TRBJ2-7
V gene: TRBV5-4
CDR3 protein: CASSLAQGPDEQYF
CDR3 DNA: TGTGCCAGCAGCTTGGCGCAGGGGCCCGACGAGCAGTACTTC

D gene: .
clone size: .
J gene: TRBJ1-5
V gene: TRBV6-1
CDR3 protein: CASSEGEPQHF
CDR3 DNA: TGTGCCAGCAGTGAAGGTGAGCCCCAGCATTTT

D gene: .
clone size: few
J gene: TRBJ1-5
V gene: TRBV30
CDR3 protein: CAWSTGMDQPQHF
CDR3 DNA: TGTGCCTGGTCTACAGGGATGGACCAGCCCCAGCATTTT

D gene: .
clone size: .
J gene: TRBJ2-7
V gene: TRBV13
CDR3 protein: CASSSGTRGYEQYF
CDR3 DNA: TGTGCCAGCAGCTCCGGGACAAGGGGTTACGAGCAGTACTTC

D gene: .
clone size: .
J gene: TRBJ1-2
V gene: TRBV11-2
CDR3 protein: CASSLQGADGYTF
CDR3 DNA: TGTGCCAGCAGCTTACAGGGAGCTGATGGCTACACCTTC

D gene: TRBD1
clone size: .
J gene: TRBJ1-5
V gene: TRBV5-1
CDR3 protein: CASALTGQGEQPQHF
CDR3 DNA: TGCGCCAGCGCCCTTACGGGACAGGGAGAGCAGCCCCAGCATTTT

D gene: .
clone size: .
J gene: TRBJ2-1
V gene: TRBV24-1
CDR3 protein: CATSDPLDRYNEQFF
CDR3 DNA: TGTGCCACCAGTGATCCCCTCGACAGATACAATGAGCAGTTCTTC

D gene: .
clone size: .
J gene: TRBJ1-1
V gene: TRBV7-9
CDR3 protein: CASSLVSVNTEAFF
CDR3 DNA: TGTGCCAGCAGCTTAGTGTCGGTGAACACTGAAGCTTTCTTT

D gene: TRBD2
clone size: .
J gene: TRBJ2-3
V gene: TRBV7-9
CDR3 protein: CASSPSGGRADTQYF
CDR3 DNA: TGTGCCAGCAGCCCTAGCGGGGGGAGAGCAGATACGCAGTATTTT

D gene: TRBD1
clone size: .
J gene: TRBJ1-6
V gene: TRBV12-3/TRBV12-4
CDR3 protein: CASKRDRVSPLHF
CDR3 DNA: TGTGCCAGCAAACGGGACAGGGTCTCACCCCTCCACTTT

D gene: .
clone size: .
J gene: TRBJ1-1
V gene: TRBV6-5
CDR3 protein: CASLPLGQLNTEAFF
CDR3 DNA: TGTGCCAGCTTACCTTTGGGACAACTTAACACTGAAGCTTTCTTT

D gene: TRBD2
clone size: .
J gene: TRBJ2-3
V gene: TRBV3-1/TRBV3-2
CDR3 protein: CASSPTPERGGRDTQYF
CDR3 DNA: TGTGCCAGCAGCCCGACGCCAGAGCGGGGGGGTAGGGATACGCAGTATTTT

D gene: .
clone size: .
J gene: TRBJ1-5
V gene: TRBV9
CDR3 protein: CASSGGGVGNQPQHF
CDR3 DNA: TGTGCCAGCAGCGGGGGGGGTGTCGGCAATCAGCCCCAGCATTTT

D gene: .
clone size: .
J gene: TRBJ2-2
V gene: TRBV30
CDR3 protein: CAWSVRGSMGTGELFF
CDR3 DNA: TGTGCCTGGAGTGTACGCGGCTCGATGGGGACCGGGGAGCTGTTTTTT

D gene: .
clone size: once
J gene: TRBJ2-7
V gene: TRBV6-6
CDR3 protein: CATQGRGEPYEQYF
CDR3 DNA: TGTGCCACCCAGGGTAGGGGAGAGCCCTACGAGCAGTACTTC

D gene: .
clone size: .
J gene: TRBJ2-1
V gene: TRBV2
CDR3 protein: CASSETENLYNEQFF
CDR3 DNA: TGTGCCAGCAGTGAAACCGAGAACCTTTACAATGAGCAGTTCTTC

D gene: .
clone size: .
J gene: TRBJ2-2
V gene: TRBV30
CDR3 protein: CAWSRMMNTGELFF
CDR3 DNA: TGTGCCTGGAGTAGGATGATGAACACCGGGGAGCTGTTTTTT

D gene: .
clone size: .
J gene: TRBJ2-7
V gene: TRBV9
CDR3 protein: CASSAGSSYEQYF
CDR3 DNA: TGTGCCAGCAGCGCGGGGAGCTCCTACGAGCAGTACTTC

D gene: .
clone size: .
J gene: TRBJ2-2
V gene: TRBV5-4
CDR3 protein: CASSRSQTGELFF
CDR3 DNA: TGTGCCAGCAGCAGAAGCCAAACCGGGGAGCTGTTTTTT

D gene: TRBD1
clone size: .
J gene: TRBJ1-2
V gene: TRBV30
CDR3 protein: CAWSPDREYGYTF
CDR3 DNA: TGTGCCTGGAGTCCGGACAGGGAGTATGGCTACACCTTC

D gene: .
clone size: .
J gene: TRBJ1-5
V gene: TRBV6-6
CDR3 protein: CASSPRAGGRSNQPQHF
CDR3 DNA: TGTGCCAGCAGTCCAAGGGCGGGGGGCCGTAGCAATCAGCCCCAGCATTTT

D gene: .
clone size: .
J gene: TRBJ2-3
V gene: TRBV5-1
CDR3 protein: CASSLAGIRRQGDTQYF
CDR3 DNA: TGCGCCAGCAGCTTGGCAGGGATTAGAAGACAAGGGGATACGCAGTATTTT

D gene: .
clone size: .
J gene: TRBJ2-3
V gene: TRBV5-8
CDR3 protein: CASSLPGSTDTQYF
CDR3 DNA: TGTGCCAGCAGCTTGCCAGGGAGCACAGATACGCAGTATTTT

D gene: .
clone size: .
J gene: TRBJ2-5
V gene: TRBV24-1
CDR3 protein: CATSDTQGPLETQYF
CDR3 DNA: TGTGCCACCAGTGACACCCAGGGTCCATTAGAGACCCAGTACTTC

D gene: TRBD2
clone size: .
J gene: TRBJ2-1
V gene: TRBV6-1
CDR3 protein: CASSEPSGESYNEQFF
CDR3 DNA: TGTGCCAGCAGTGAACCTAGCGGGGAATCCTACAATGAGCAGTTCTTC

D gene: TRBD1
clone size: .
J gene: TRBJ1-1
V gene: TRBV7-3
CDR3 protein: CASSLTGQGEAFF
CDR3 DNA: TGTGCCAGCAGCCTAACAGGACAGGGGGAAGCTTTCTTT

D gene: .
clone size: .
J gene: TRBJ1-5
V gene: TRBV18
CDR3 protein: CASSPTTASNQPQHF
CDR3 DNA: TGTGCCAGCTCACCGACGACAGCTAGCAATCAGCCCCAGCATTTT

D gene: TRBD1
clone size: .
J gene: TRBJ1-4
V gene: TRBV7-8
CDR3 protein: CASSQGAREKLFF
CDR3 DNA: TGTGCCAGCAGCCAGGGGGCGCGTGAAAAACTGTTTTTT

D gene: TRBD1
clone size: .
J gene: TRBJ1-5
V gene: TRBV10-3
CDR3 protein: CAISPGGREPQHF
CDR3 DNA: TGTGCCATCAGCCCAGGGGGCCGCGAGCCCCAGCATTTT

D gene: .
clone size: .
J gene: TRBJ2-6
V gene: TRBV5-1
CDR3 protein: CASSPGSSPTGANVLTF
CDR3 DNA: TGCGCCAGCAGCCCGGGGTCTTCCCCGACTGGGGCCAACGTCCTGACTTTC

D gene: .
clone size: .
J gene: TRBJ2-7
V gene: TRBV24-1
CDR3 protein: CATSDSRGGSFDEQYF
CDR3 DNA: TGTGCCACCAGTGATAGCCGAGGGGGTTCTTTCGACGAGCAGTACTTC

D gene: .
clone size: .
J gene: TRBJ1-4
V gene: TRBV9
CDR3 protein: CASSVDGEKLFF
CDR3 DNA: TGTGCCAGCAGCGTAGATGGTGAAAAACTGTTTTTT

D gene: .
clone size: .
J gene: TRBJ1-2
V gene: TRBV3-1/TRBV3-2
CDR3 protein: CASSQRVRGPYTF
CDR3 DNA: TGTGCCAGCAGCCAAAGGGTCAGGGGCCCCTACACCTTC

D gene: .
clone size: .
J gene: TRBJ1-4
V gene: TRBV4-1
CDR3 protein: CASSPLPWTRPRVDEKLFF
CDR3 DNA: TGCGCCAGCAGCCCTCTACCCTGGACGAGACCTCGGGTAGACGAAAAACTGTTTTTT

D gene: .
clone size: .
J gene: TRBJ1-2
V gene: TRBV14
CDR3 protein: CASSHLAEGYGYTF
CDR3 DNA: TGTGCCAGCAGCCATTTGGCGGAGGGCTATGGCTACACCTTC

D gene: .
clone size: once
J gene: TRBJ1-4
V gene: TRBV5-1
CDR3 protein: CASSLGGGWGEKLFF
CDR3 DNA: TGCGCCAGCAGCTTGGGAGGCGGATGGGGTGAAAAACTGTTTTTT

D gene: .
clone size: .
J gene: TRBJ1-5
V gene: TRBV30
CDR3 protein: CAWSVGGRSNQPQHF
CDR3 DNA: TGTGCCTGGAGTGTAGGAGGTAGGAGCAATCAGCCCCAGCATTTT

D gene: .
clone size: .
J gene: TRBJ2-1
V gene: TRBV2
CDR3 protein: CASSRDHQGPNEQFF
CDR3 DNA: TGTGCCAGCAGTCGAGACCACCAGGGGCCCAATGAGCAGTTCTTC

D gene: .
clone size: .
J gene: TRBJ1-4
V gene: TRBV25-1
CDR3 protein: CASSDKFRVATFEKLFF
CDR3 DNA: TGTGCCAGCAGTGATAAATTTCGTGTAGCGACTTTCGAAAAACTGTTTTTT

D gene: .
clone size: .
J gene: TRBJ2-7
V gene: TRBV3-1/TRBV3-2
CDR3 protein: CASSQVGEQYF
CDR3 DNA: TGTGCCAGCAGCCAAGTCGGCGAGCAGTACTTC

D gene: TRBD1
clone size: .
J gene: TRBJ1-2
V gene: TRBV7-3
CDR3 protein: CASSRDRGGGYTF
CDR3 DNA: TGTGCCAGCAGCCGGGACAGGGGTGGTGGCTACACCTTC

D gene: .
clone size: few
J gene: TRBJ1-6
V gene: TRBV14
CDR3 protein: CASSQAGSGSALHF
CDR3 DNA: TGTGCCAGCAGCCAAGCAGGGTCCGGTTCAGCCCTCCACTTT

D gene: .
clone size: .
J gene: TRBJ2-1
V gene: TRBV25-1
CDR3 protein: CASSHPGVYNEQFF
CDR3 DNA: TGTGCCAGCAGCCATCCCGGCGTCTACAATGAGCAGTTCTTC

D gene: TRBD1
clone size: .
J gene: TRBJ1-2
V gene: TRBV19
CDR3 protein: CASSIEADRDGFSMSYTF
CDR3 DNA: TGTGCCAGTAGTATAGAGGCCGACAGGGACGGGTTCTCTATGAGCTACACCTTC

D gene: TRBD1
clone size: .
J gene: TRBJ1-3
V gene: TRBV19
CDR3 protein: CASSGTGTGRGNTIYF
CDR3 DNA: TGTGCCAGTAGTGGGACCGGGACAGGGAGAGGAAACACCATATATTTT

D gene: .
clone size: .
J gene: TRBJ1-4
V gene: TRBV9
CDR3 protein: CASSPNLRGNEKLFF
CDR3 DNA: TGTGCCAGCAGCCCCAATCTCCGGGGTAATGAAAAACTGTTTTTT

D gene: TRBD1
clone size: .
J gene: TRBJ1-1
V gene: TRBV24-1
CDR3 protein: CATSDKTGGPPF
CDR3 DNA: TGTGCCACCAGTGATAAGACAGGGGGCCCCCCCTTT